Following are 29 T cell receptor beta chains from one sample sequenced in a study of CD8+CD57+ T cells in acquired aplastic anemia. Whoever was chosen for sequencing had shown CD8+CD57+ cell expansion by flow cytometry. The template used for profiling TCR beta VDJ and CDR3 was genomic DNA. TCRdb reprocessed the reads with MiXCR, giving one entry per CDR3 protein. The sample shows about 160,000 distinct CDR3 sequences, around half of them seen only once. Input material: sorted CD4+, CD8+, or CD8+CD57+ T cells (not recorded which) from PBMCs. These receptors originate from a human donor with aplastic anemia.

V and J are TRBV30 and TRBJ1-5; TRBD1 is a possible D gene (5 bases). Per germline, CDR1 GTSNPN and CDR2 SVGIG (reference sequence). The CDR3 loop spans 13 amino acids. Trimming left V 0 bases short and J 5 bases short, with 8 bases between. This CDR3 reads CAWSVLGDQPQHF. CDR3 DNA: TGTGCCTGGAGTGTACTGGGGGATCAGCCCCAGCATTTT.

The V gene is TRBV15, the J gene TRBJ2-7; the match to TRBD2 covers 14 bases. V was clipped by 3 bases and J by 3 bases; unmatched bases: 7. This CDR3 is built from 17 residues. Germline CDR1 LNHNV, CDR2 YYDKDF (reference sequence). The CDR3 protein is CATSRQPGTSGSYEQYV. The CDR3 nucleotides read TGTGCCACCAGCAGGCAACCCGGGACTAGCGGGAGCTACGAGCAGTACGTC.

The rearrangement links TRBV2 to TRBJ2-5; 7 positions agree with TRBD1. Germline values: CDR1 SNHLY, CDR2 FYNNEI. The J segment lost 1 base and the V segment lost 1 base, leaving 12 bases of the junction unmatched. The CDR3 runs 18 residues. The CDR3 region has the DNA TGTGCCAGCAGTGAAGTGGGTAGACAGGGAGACGGCCAAGAGACCCAGTACTTC. Translating gives CASSEVGRQGDGQETQYF. Full variable domain (rest looked up from reference TRBV2 and TRBJ2-5): EPEVTQTPSHQVTQMGQEVILRCVPISNHLYFYWYRQILGQKVEFLVSFYNNEISEKSEIFDDQFSVERPDGSNFTLKIRSTKLEDSAMYFCASSEVGRQGDGQETQYFGPGTRLLVL.

This clonotype came up a few times. The chain joins TRBV11-1 to TRBJ2-1; D unresolved. The CDR3 runs to 14 residues. Germline CDR1 reads SGHAT; CDR2 reads FQDESV (reference sequence). Trimming cost V 2 bases and J 5 bases, with 10 bases left between them. As DNA, the CDR3 is TGTGCCAGCAGCTTACTTAGGAACAACAATGAGCAGTTCTTC. The encoded protein is CASSLLRNNNEQFF. The full variable domain, rest sourced from reference TRBV11-1 and TRBJ2-1, is EAEVAQSPRYKITEKSQAVAFWCDPISGHATLYWYRQILGQGPELLVQFQDESVVDDSQLPKDRFSAERLKGVDSTLKIQPAELGDSAMYLCASSLLRNNNEQFFGPGTRLTVL.

At least ten counts were recorded for this clonotype. The DNA of the CDR3 is TGTGCCAGTAGTATAGATCTCAACGGGAACTATGGCTACACCTTC. It encodes CASSIDLNGNYGYTF. The chain joins TRBV19 to TRBJ1-2; the D is unclear. CDR1 and CDR2 (germline): LNHDA, SQIVND (reference sequence). V was cut by 0 bases and J by 2 bases, with 10 bases left in between. This CDR3 has 15 residues.

This clonotype was recorded many times. This chain connects TRBV19 to TRBJ2-7; D call uncertain. The V end was cut by 1 base, the J end by 6 bases, with 10 bases between. The CDR3 covers 13 residues. The germline V gene encodes CDR1 LNHDA and CDR2 SQIVND (reference sequence). The CDR3 is CASSIGPRAEQYF. The CDR3 nucleotides are TGTGCCAGTAGTATAGGTCCCAGAGCCGAGCAGTACTTC.

This clonotype was seen ten or more times. J is TRBJ2-3 and V is TRBV29-1, with D unresolved. Per germline, CDR1 SQVTM and CDR2 ANQGSEA. This CDR3 contains 14 residues. The V end was cut by 3 bases, the J end by 1 base, with 11 bases between. Here the CDR3 DNA reads TGCAGCGTTGAGCCCGCGGACGGCACAGATACGCAGTATTTT. Protein: CSVEPADGTDTQYF.

The chain is built from TRBV11-3 and TRBJ1-5, with 10 bases fitting TRBD1. Per the germline V gene, CDR1 is SGHNT and CDR2 is YENEEA. There are 15 residues in the CDR3. With V trimmed by 3 bases and J by 3 bases, 2 bases remained unmatched. The CDR3 nucleotides read TGTGCCAGCAGCTTGGGGACAGGGGACAATCAGCCCCAGCATTTT. Translating gives CASSLGTGDNQPQHF.

The gene calls are TRBV2 and TRBJ2-7; D is possibly TRBD1 or TRBD2 (5 bases each). CDR1 is SNHLY, CDR2 FYNNEI, per germline. The CDR3 runs 13 residues. V was shortened by 8 bases and J by 2 bases, with 13 bases between the two germline ends. In DNA form, the CDR3 reads TGTGCCAGCGGCCGGGACGGACCCTACGAGCAGTACTTC. Amino acid sequence: CASGRDGPYEQYF.

The sample holds one count of this clonotype. A junction end diverges from the germline sequence, so it may reflect a read error. The chain employs TRBV20-1 and TRBJ1-6; 7 nucleotides line up with TRBD1. The germline gives CDR1 DFQATT, CDR2 SNEGSKA (reference sequence). CDR3 size: 13 residues. The CDR3 DNA is TGCAGTGCTAGGGGAGACAGGGATTCACTCCTCCACTTT. Amino acids: CSARGDRDSLLHF.

CDR3 amino acids: CASSLIRGPNSPLHF. CDR3 bases: TGTGCCAGCAGCTTAATACGAGGGCCCAATTCACCCCTCCACTTT. The V call is TRBV2, the J call TRBJ1-6; no firm D call. This CDR3 has 15 residues. V was trimmed by 6 bases and J by 7 bases, leaving 16 bases between them. Looked up from germline, CDR1 is SNHLY and CDR2 is FYNNEI.

There are many counts of this clonotype. The rearrangement links TRBV25-1 to TRBJ2-3; D gene ambiguous. The CDR3 sequence is 13 residues long. Germline CDR1 is MGHDK and CDR2 is SYGVNS. Trimming took off 7 bases at V and 2 bases at J, with 10 bases between the two ends. DNA of the CDR3: TGTGCCAGCACAGGCGGAAACACAGATACGCAGTATTTT. It translates to CASTGGNTDTQYF.

This chain joins TRBV25-1 and TRBJ1-2, with 7 bases aligning to TRBD1. CDR3 length: 13 amino acids. V shed 5 bases, J shed 8 bases, and the junction held 8 bases outside the gene matches. Germline lookup yields CDR1 MGHDK and CDR2 SYGVNS. Here the CDR3 DNA reads TGTGCCAGCAGTAGACAGGGTTGGGGAGGCTACACCTTC. This gives the protein CASSRQGWGGYTF.

With regard to this clonotype: Its ends do not fully match the called genes, so a read error is possible. The chain joins TRBV12-3 or TRBV12-4 to TRBJ1-1; D is possibly TRBD1 (6 bases). The CDR3 totals 11 residues. The CDR3 bases are TGTGCCAGCAGTTTGGGGTACAGGGCAACCTTT. It specifies CASSLGYRATF.

This chain uses TRBV20-1 with TRBJ1-5, with D uncertain. The CDR3 is 13 residues long. V lost 3 bases to trimming and J lost 7 bases, with 13 bases between them. Germline loops: CDR1 DFQATT, CDR2 SNEGSKA (reference sequence). CDR3 region: CSAREAVKQPQHF. The CDR3 coding sequence is TGCAGTGCTAGGGAGGCCGTCAAGCAGCCCCAGCATTTT.

This clonotype has at least ten counts. The chain is built from TRBV6-5 and TRBJ2-1, with D unclear. CDR3 length: 15 amino acids. Looked up from germline, CDR1 is MNHEY and CDR2 is SVGAGI. Trimming took off 2 bases at V and 0 bases at J, with 8 bases between the two ends. This CDR3 is CASSYGASSYNEQFF. The CDR3 nucleotides read TGTGCCAGCAGTTACGGAGCGAGCTCCTACAATGAGCAGTTCTTC.

This clonotype was seen at least ten times. This chain links TRBV2 with TRBJ2-3; D gene ambiguous. CDR1 is SNHLY and CDR2 is FYNNEI in the germline V gene. The CDR3 consists of 11 residues. The V end was cut by 4 bases, the J end by 4 bases, with 3 bases between. CDR3: CASSAADTQYF. CDR3 DNA: TGTGCCAGCAGTGCGGCAGATACGCAGTATTTT.

Here the CDR3 reads CATSSDTGTSNTEAFF. In nucleotides, the CDR3 is TGTGCCACCAGCAGCGACACCGGGACATCCAACACTGAAGCTTTCTTT. V usage is TRBV15 and J usage is TRBJ1-1, with a possible D match to TRBD1 (6 bases). The germline V and J ends were trimmed by 3 bases and 2 bases, with 16 bases remaining between them. This CDR3 is 16 amino acids long. Per the germline V gene, CDR1 is LNHNV and CDR2 is YYDKDF (reference sequence). The full variable domain, in which reference TRBV15 and TRBJ1-1 provide the parts outside the CDR3, is DAMVIQNPRYQVTQFGKPVTLSCSQTLNHNVMYWYQQKSSQAPKLLFHYYDKDFNNEADTPDNFQSRRPNTSFCFLDIRSPGLGDTAMYLCATSSDTGTSNTEAFFGQGTRLTVV.

This clonotype was observed a handful of times. The chain combines TRBV19 with TRBJ2-1, with no clear D. V was pared by 2 bases and J by 1 base, with 9 bases between. Per germline, CDR1 LNHDA and CDR2 SQIVND (reference sequence). The CDR3 totals 15 residues. CDR3 sequence: CASSIRYMSYNEQFF. CDR3 bases: TGTGCCAGTAGTATACGTTATATGTCCTACAATGAGCAGTTCTTC.

This clonotype was seen only a few times. The chain links TRBV12-3 or TRBV12-4 to TRBJ2-4; D gene unclear. The CDR3 covers 16 residues. Trimming removed 3 bases from V and 0 bases from J, with 12 bases in between. CDR3 DNA: TGTGCCAGCAGTTTTACGTCAGTACTAGCCAAAAACATTCAGTACTTC. This gives the protein CASSFTSVLAKNIQYF.

This clonotype has ten or more counts. J is TRBJ1-6 and V is TRBV4-1; D call uncertain. Per the germline V gene, CDR1 is MGHRA and CDR2 is YSYEKL. The CDR3 extends over 15 amino acids. Trimming stripped 4 bases from V and 5 bases from J, with 12 bases between. This CDR3 reads CASSPTPGDNSPLHF. As DNA, the CDR3 is TGCGCCAGCAGCCCAACCCCGGGCGATAATTCACCCCTCCACTTT.

This clonotype was counted at least ten times. The CDR3 DNA reads as TGCAGTGCTAAGGGACAGGGGGAAAGAGAGACCCAGTACTTC. Translated, it gives CSAKGQGERETQYF. This chain links TRBV20-1 with TRBJ2-5, with 11 nucleotides matching TRBD1. The germline V gene encodes CDR1 DFQATT and CDR2 SNEGSKA (reference sequence). With V trimmed by 4 bases and J by 4 bases, 5 bases remained unmatched. This CDR3 has 14 residues.

DNA for the CDR3: TGTGCCAGCAGCGCCCCGACAGGAAACACCATATATTTT. Translation gives CASSAPTGNTIYF. The chain joins TRBV9 to TRBJ1-3; no clear D gene. Germline V CDR1 and CDR2: SGDLS, YYNGEE. The germline V and J ends were trimmed by 3 bases and 4 bases, with 8 bases remaining between them. This CDR3 has 13 amino acids.

This clonotype was seen many times. This rearrangement joins TRBV19 to TRBJ2-6; D is uncertain. V was cut by 2 bases and J by 0 bases, with 11 bases left in between. This CDR3 has 17 amino acids. CDR1 is LNHDA, CDR2 SQIVND, per germline (reference sequence). CDR3 residues: CASSIIGVFSGANVLTF. The CDR3 nucleotides are TGTGCCAGTAGTATAATTGGAGTTTTCTCTGGGGCCAACGTCCTGACTTTC.

This clonotype was seen many times. The chain recombines TRBV20-1 with TRBJ2-5; TRBD2 matches 7 bases. V gave up 2 bases and J gave up 1 base; unmatched junction bases: 4. The CDR3 consists of 14 residues. The V gene's germline CDR1 is DFQATT and CDR2 SNEGSKA (reference sequence). The CDR3 sequence: CSARWGGSQETQYF. The CDR3 DNA reads as TGCAGTGCTAGATGGGGGGGAAGCCAAGAGACCCAGTACTTC.

This clonotype has a count of ten or more. The genes are TRBV7-3 and TRBJ2-1; 7 bases line up with TRBD2. CDR3 length equals 15 residues. Germline values: CDR1 SGHTA, CDR2 FQGTGA. The ends lost 3 bases at V and 6 bases at J; junction bases unmatched: 8. CDR3 bases: TGTGCCAGCAGCTTCACGACTAGCCTCTTCAATGAGCAGTTCTTC. Its protein product is CASSFTTSLFNEQFF.

The DNA for the CDR3 is TGTGCCAGCAGGGGACAGGGGGGAACTGAAGCTTTCTTT. This translates into CASRGQGGTEAFF. The chain combines TRBV12-3 or TRBV12-4 with TRBJ1-1, with TRBD1 matching 11 bases. The CDR3 has 13 amino acids. Unmatched junction bases numbered 2, after V lost 6 bases and J lost 5 bases.

V usage is TRBV4-2 and J usage is TRBJ2-3; 12 bases line up with TRBD1. The trim removed 8 bases at V and 0 bases at J, leaving 6 bases unmatched. Germline values: CDR1 LGHNA, CDR2 YNFKEQ. The CDR3 extends over 16 amino acids. The CDR3 here is CASSWDRGLSTDTQYF. The DNA for the CDR3 is TGTGCCAGCTCCTGGGACAGGGGGCTAAGCACAGATACGCAGTATTTT.

Concerning this clonotype itself: The CDR3 carries no conserved terminal phenylalanine or tryptophan, so it likely arises from a read error. The chain has TRBV12-3 or TRBV12-4 and TRBJ1-1; 7 bases line up with TRBD1. This CDR3 spans 15 amino acids. The V and J ends lost 5 bases and 0 bases, in that order; junction bases with no gene match: 6. This CDR3 reads CASSGTAFMNTEAFL. The CDR3 DNA follows: TGTGCCAGCAGTGGGACAGCCTTTATGAACACTGAAGCTTTCCTT.